A single sample is the source of the 24 T cell receptor beta chains below, sequenced in a study of PD-1 blockade in classical Hodgkin lymphoma. Sample time point: cycle 4 day 1 (C4D1), after less than 7 weeks of nivolumab. Every patient relapsed after autologous stem cell transplantation, and brentuximab vedotin exposure varied. Magnetic negative selection of thawed PBMCs yielded the CD8+ T cells. Clones were read by immunoSEQ multiplex PCR, and TCRdb kept only the in-frame ones, dropping some. Here the sample spans 15,000 to 25,000 clones, 88% being singletons. This sample comprised CD8+ T cells from blood, obtained before the fourth cycle of nivolumab. Every receptor here comes from a human donor with classical Hodgkin lymphoma.

V is TRBV25-1 and J is TRBJ1-2; 7 bases map to TRBD1. V shed 4 bases, J shed 0 bases, and the junction held 8 bases outside the gene matches. Germline V gene sequence: CDR1 MGHDK, CDR2 SYGVNS. CDR3 size: 16 residues. The CDR3 protein is CASSVPTGAANYGYTF. The CDR3 DNA is TGTGCCAGCAGTGTTCCTACAGGGGCGGCTAACTATGGCTACACCTTC.

The rearrangement links TRBV27 to TRBJ2-7, with D possibly being TRBD1 or TRBD2 (6 bases each). Between the trimmed V and J ends, which lost 11 bases and 6 bases, there was a span of 20 bases. This CDR3 contains 13 residues. Per germline, CDR1 MNHEY and CDR2 SMNVEV (reference sequence). The CDR3 loop is CAANPGGGREQYF. For the CDR3, the DNA is TGTGCCGCCAATCCCGGAGGGGGGCGCGAGCAGTACTTC.

The chain has TRBV4-1 and TRBJ1-6, with TRBD1 identical over 7 bases. The CDR3 totals 15 residues. The germline CDR1 and CDR2 sequences are MGHRA and YSYEKL. V gave up 2 bases and J gave up 7 bases; unmatched junction bases: 5. The CDR3 loop is CASSQRGQKNSPLHF. CDR3 coding DNA: TGCGCCAGCAGCCAAAGGGGACAGAAGAATTCACCCCTCCACTTT.

This clone has more than one count but fewer than ten. The V and J genes are TRBV6-1 and TRBJ1-1; TRBD1 might be the D (5 bases). V dropped 8 bases and J dropped 2 bases, with 9 bases sitting between them. Germline V gene sequence: CDR1 MNHNS, CDR2 SASEGT. This CDR3 is 12 amino acids long. The CDR3 spells CASAGLNTEAFF. In DNA, the CDR3 is TGTGCCAGCGCGGGGCTTAACACTGAAGCTTTCTTT.

This clone was counted only a few times. J is TRBJ1-2 and V is TRBV7-8; a weak D match, TRBD1 (5 bases). Germline values: CDR1 SGHVS, CDR2 FQNEAQ. The CDR3 is 14 residues long. Trimming stripped 5 bases from V and 4 bases from J, with 14 bases between. The CDR3: CASSRGRGSYGYTF. CDR3 coding DNA: TGTGCCAGCAGCCGCGGGCGGGGGAGCTATGGCTACACCTTC.

The V gene is TRBV28, the J gene TRBJ2-5; D uncertain. V gave up 7 bases and J gave up 4 bases, with 7 bases separating them. Per germline, CDR1 MDHEN and CDR2 SYDVKM. CDR3 length: 11 residues. The CDR3 DNA follows: TGTGCCAGCAAGGAACTAGAGACCCAGTACTTC. It encodes CASKELETQYF.

The chain recombines TRBV25-1 with TRBJ2-3; D unclear. The CDR3 sequence is 12 residues long. Germline values: CDR1 MGHDK, CDR2 SYGVNS. Trimming took off 5 bases at V and 1 base at J, with 4 bases between the two ends. CDR3 sequence: CASSWGTDTQYF. In DNA form, the CDR3 reads TGTGCCAGCAGTTGGGGCACAGATACGCAGTATTTT.

This chain links TRBV21-1 with TRBJ2-1; the D call of TRBD1 is as the table states it, not checked on the DNA. TRBV21-1 is shown as a pseudogene. This CDR3 is built from 13 residues. CDR3 sequence reads: CASSLSGRNEQFF. The DNA of the CDR3 is TGTGCCAGCAGCCTCTCTGGGCGCAATGAGCAGTTCTTC.

The chain carries TRBV7-9 and TRBJ1-1; 8 bases map to TRBD1. Germline CDR1 SEHNR, CDR2 FQNEAQ (reference sequence). CDR3 size: 13 residues. V dropped 9 bases and J dropped 1; count of bases not matched to a gene: 4. The CDR3 protein is CASTGGRNTEAFF. The CDR3, as DNA: TGTGCCAGTACAGGGGGAAGGAACACTGAAGCTTTCTTT.

The gene calls are TRBV10-1 and TRBJ2-3, with 8 nucleotides matching TRBD2. CDR1 WNHNN and CDR2 SYGVQD come from the germline V gene (reference sequence). This CDR3 has 16 amino acids. Trimming at V came to 2 bases and at J to 3 bases, leaving 7 bases not matched to a gene. CDR3 DNA sequence: TGCGCCAGCAGTGAGGCGAGCGGGAGTTGGACAGATACGCAGTATTTT. It yields the protein CASSEASGSWTDTQYF.

CDR3 DNA: TGCGCCAGCAGCCAAGAGGAGCGACTCACAGATACGCAGTATTTT. Translating it yields CASSQEERLTDTQYF. The chain has TRBV4-1 and TRBJ2-3; D not resolved. This CDR3 region has 15 residues. Germline V gene lookup returns CDR1 MGHRA and CDR2 YSYEKL. V was clipped by 0 bases and J by 2 bases, with 9 bases between them.

This chain uses TRBV27 with TRBJ2-1; 9 nucleotides line up with TRBD2. Germline trimming cut 3 bases from V and 8 bases from J; bases unmatched to any gene: 11. Looked up from germline, CDR1 is MNHEY and CDR2 is SMNVEV (reference sequence). This CDR3 has 16 amino acids. The CDR3 DNA is TGTGCCAGCAGTTTCTCTAGCGGGACGTTTTCCGATGAGCAGTTCTTC. Translated, it gives CASSFSSGTFSDEQFF.

V is TRBV28 and J is TRBJ2-7; D gene uncertain. The CDR3 loop spans 13 amino acids. Trimming cost V 7 bases and J 3 bases, with 13 bases left between them. Germline V gene lookup returns CDR1 MDHEN and CDR2 SYDVKM. CDR3 protein: CASTYARSYEQYF. The CDR3 nucleotides read TGTGCCAGCACCTACGCTAGGAGCTACGAGCAGTACTTC.

The chain employs TRBV27 and TRBJ2-7, with 8 positions matching TRBD1. This CDR3 spans 13 amino acids. The germline V gene encodes CDR1 MNHEY and CDR2 SMNVEV (reference sequence). J gave up 4 bases and V 3 bases, and 2 bases lay outside the gene matches. This chain's CDR3 is CASSFDRGYEQYF. As DNA, the CDR3 is TGTGCCAGCAGTTTCGACAGGGGATACGAGCAGTACTTC.

The genes are TRBV7-9 and TRBJ2-5; D uncertain. V shed 1 base and J shed 5 bases, with 5 bases lying between them. Germline-derived CDR1 and CDR2 are SEHNR and FQNEAQ (reference sequence). The CDR3 spans 12 residues. CDR3 bases: TGTGCCAGCAGCTTAGATTTCGAGACCCAGTACTTC. The encoded protein is CASSLDFETQYF.

The V and J genes are TRBV7-6 and TRBJ2-2; 9 bases fit TRBD2. The junction had 11 bases not matched to a gene; V was cut back by 5 bases and J by 7 bases. The length of the CDR3 is 16 residues. Germline V lookup: CDR1 SGHVS, CDR2 FNYEAQ. DNA for the CDR3: TGTGCCAGCAGCCCAGTAGCGGGAGAGGATGACGGGGAGCTGTTTTTT. This sequence encodes CASSPVAGEDDGELFF.

The gene calls are TRBV27 and TRBJ2-1, with D maybe TRBD2 (6 bases). Trimming removed 6 bases at V and 12 bases at J, with 12 bases between. This CDR3 is 11 amino acids long. Looked up from germline, CDR1 is MNHEY and CDR2 is SMNVEV (reference sequence). This CDR3 is CASSLRDLQFF. For the CDR3, the DNA is TGTGCCAGCAGCCTCCGGGACTTGCAGTTCTTC.

The chain couples TRBV27 to TRBJ2-2; TRBD1 is a possible D gene (6 bases). The CDR3 consists of 15 residues. Germline V gene data show CDR1 as MNHEY and CDR2 as SMNVEV (reference sequence). The V and J ends lost 2 bases and 4 bases respectively, with 11 bases between them. The DNA for the CDR3 is TGTGCCAGCAGTTTAATTGCAGGGGCCACCGGGGAGCTGTTTTTT. Protein product: CASSLIAGATGELFF.

The chain couples TRBV7-2 to TRBJ1-5; TRBD1 might be the D (6 bases). V was pared by 5 bases and J by 4 bases, with 15 bases between. The CDR3 is 15 amino acids. From germline, CDR1 is SGHTA and CDR2 FQGNSA. The CDR3 bases are TGTGCCAGCAGCGCCCCGGGACACCGAAATCAGCCCCAGCATTTT. This gives the protein CASSAPGHRNQPQHF.

The V gene is TRBV6-5, the J gene TRBJ2-3, with 8 bases fitting TRBD2. The length of the CDR3 is 14 residues. The ends lost 4 bases at V and 5 bases at J; junction bases unmatched: 5. The germline gives CDR1 MNHEY, CDR2 SVGAGI. CDR3 sequence reads: CASSLLAGVDTQYF. CDR3 bases: TGTGCCAGCAGTTTGCTAGCGGGTGTAGATACGCAGTATTTT.

The chain recombines TRBV12-5 with TRBJ2-1; D remains ambiguous. Germline-derived CDR1 and CDR2 are LGHNT and FRNRAP. This CDR3 has 12 residues. The ends were cut back, 8 bases at V and 0 bases at J, with 5 bases in the middle. The CDR3 region has the DNA TGTGCTAGTATGGACTCCTACAATGAGCAGTTCTTC. Translation: CASMDSYNEQFF.

The rearrangement uses TRBV30 and TRBJ1-2; 9 positions agree with TRBD1. The J segment lost 0 bases and the V segment lost 6 bases, leaving 11 bases of the junction unmatched. This CDR3 is 16 amino acids long. The germline gives CDR1 GTSNPN, CDR2 SVGIG (reference sequence). The CDR3 sequence: CACESSGTGSNYGYTF. The CDR3 DNA follows: TGTGCCTGCGAATCCTCCGGGACAGGGTCTAACTATGGCTACACCTTC.

CDR3 in amino acids: CASSLVGADTQYF. The CDR3 DNA follows: TGTGCCAGCAGCTTAGTTGGGGCAGATACGCAGTATTTT. The chain has TRBV11-2 and TRBJ2-3; D not resolved. The CDR3 is 13 residues long. The germline CDR1 and CDR2 sequences are SGHAT and FQNNGV. The V and J ends lost 1 base and 4 bases respectively, with 6 bases between them.

The sample holds a few counts of this clone. V usage is TRBV2 and J usage is TRBJ1-3; D unclear. Germline CDR1 SNHLY, CDR2 FYNNEI. The CDR3 has 10 amino acids. Trimming left V 7 bases short and J 7 bases short, with 5 bases between. The DNA of the CDR3 is TGTGCCAGCATAGGGAACACCATATATTTT. Translating gives CASIGNTIYF.